This is a list of T cell receptor beta chains from one sample in a study of blood T cell repertoires in COVID-19. The assay was immunoSEQ multiplex PCR, and TCRdb's table has in-frame clones only and misses some. This table has 200,000 to 250,000 clones, around 80% appearing once. What was sequenced was peripheral blood. All receptors come from an elderly woman with acute or convalescent COVID-19. CDR3s include the opening cysteine and the closing phenylalanine or tryptophan. A D gene is named only where the DNA matches it firmly. Rows give clone size only sometimes, using once, few, many, or a class for an expanded clone.

d_gene: -
v_gene: TRBV19
abundance: -
j_gene: TRBJ2-7
CDR3aa: CASSSALQGGEQYF
CDR3nt: TGTGCCAGTAGTTCGGCCCTGCAGGGGGGCGAGCAGTACTTC

d_gene: -
v_gene: TRBV7-2
abundance: -
j_gene: TRBJ2-7
CDR3aa: CASSLVAGSTYEQYF
CDR3nt: TGTGCCAGCAGCTTAGTGGCGGGATCGACCTACGAGCAGTACTTC

d_gene: TRBD2
v_gene: TRBV28
abundance: -
j_gene: TRBJ2-7
CDR3aa: CASNTGLAGGEQYF
CDR3nt: TGTGCCAGCAACACGGGACTAGCGGGGGGCGAGCAGTACTTC

d_gene: TRBD2
v_gene: TRBV4-3
abundance: -
j_gene: TRBJ2-7
CDR3aa: CASSQDWGFSGIYEQYF
CDR3nt: TGCGCCAGCAGCCAAGATTGGGGATTTAGCGGGATCTACGAGCAGTACTTC

d_gene: TRBD2
v_gene: TRBV10-2
abundance: -
j_gene: TRBJ2-3
CDR3aa: CASSDSGGGDTDTQYF
CDR3nt: TGCGCCAGCAGTGATAGTGGCGGGGGGGACACAGATACGCAGTATTTT

d_gene: -
v_gene: TRBV5-4
abundance: once
j_gene: TRBJ1-1
CDR3aa: CASSLQGGTEAFF
CDR3nt: TGTGCCAGCAGCCTACAGGGTGGGACTGAAGCTTTCTTT

d_gene: TRBD2
v_gene: TRBV7-9
abundance: once
j_gene: TRBJ2-5
CDR3aa: CASTRAGVNQETQYF
CDR3nt: TGTGCCAGCACCAGAGCGGGAGTGAATCAAGAGACCCAGTACTTC

d_gene: -
v_gene: TRBV2
abundance: -
j_gene: TRBJ1-5
CDR3aa: CASRRQTAGNQPQHF
CDR3nt: TGTGCCAGCAGACGACAGACGGCGGGCAATCAGCCCCAGCATTTT

d_gene: TRBD1
v_gene: TRBV18
abundance: -
j_gene: TRBJ1-4
CDR3aa: CASSEQGLNEKLFF
CDR3nt: TGTGCCAGCTCAGAACAGGGGCTCAATGAAAAACTGTTTTTT

d_gene: TRBD1
v_gene: TRBV7-2
abundance: -
j_gene: TRBJ1-3
CDR3aa: CASSPPGQADGNTIYF
CDR3nt: TGTGCCAGCAGCCCGCCCGGACAGGCGGACGGAAACACCATATATTTT

d_gene: -
v_gene: TRBV6-2/TRBV6-3
abundance: -
j_gene: TRBJ1-2
CDR3aa: CASSRQDGYTF
CDR3nt: TGTGCCAGCAGTAGACAGGACGGCTACACCTTC

d_gene: -
v_gene: TRBV19
abundance: -
j_gene: TRBJ2-4
CDR3aa: CASSLPGLGKAKNIQYF
CDR3nt: TGTGCCAGTAGTTTACCAGGGTTAGGGAAAGCCAAAAACATTCAGTACTTC

d_gene: TRBD1
v_gene: TRBV18
abundance: -
j_gene: TRBJ2-3
CDR3aa: CASSPRQGADTTDTQYF
CDR3nt: TGTGCCAGCTCACCCAGACAGGGGGCGGACACCACAGATACGCAGTATTTT

d_gene: -
v_gene: TRBV19
abundance: -
j_gene: TRBJ1-3
CDR3aa: CASSIAQGKRTGNTIYF
CDR3nt: TGTGCCAGTAGTATAGCCCAGGGAAAGAGAACTGGAAACACCATATATTTT

d_gene: TRBD2
v_gene: TRBV9
abundance: -
j_gene: TRBJ2-5
CDR3aa: CASSVGVSGGARETQYF
CDR3nt: TGTGCCAGCAGCGTAGGGGTTAGCGGGGGGGCCAGAGAGACCCAGTACTTC